This paragraph covers one TCR beta chain sequence. What it binds is not known. The J segment lost 2 bases and the V segment lost 2 bases, leaving 8 bases of the junction unmatched. The CDR3 sequence is 17 residues long. This entry is derived from a study of blood T cells in healthy people across ages. Findings and limits, study-wide: Conclusively comparing naive with antigen-experienced cells was impossible with unsorted PBMCs. Donor CMV status, an unknown factor, possibly confounded changes in expanded clonotypes.

A J-beta primer mix and a sample-barcoded 5' primer were used in a second PCR of roughly 6 to 11 cycles. Each CDR3 protein is one row after TCRdb ran MiXCR on the 5' RACE reads. The data hold some 1,800,000 distinct CDR3 sequences, with about two fifths observed a single time. The V gene is TRBV12-3 or TRBV12-4, the J gene TRBJ2-4; TRBD1 matches at 8 bases. The sequencing input was blood. This TCR was recovered from a human donor in good health. The CDR3 DNA reads TGTGCCAGCAGTTTAAGGCAGGGGGCGGGAACCAAAAACATTCAGTACTTC. It translates to CASSLRQGAGTKNIQYF.